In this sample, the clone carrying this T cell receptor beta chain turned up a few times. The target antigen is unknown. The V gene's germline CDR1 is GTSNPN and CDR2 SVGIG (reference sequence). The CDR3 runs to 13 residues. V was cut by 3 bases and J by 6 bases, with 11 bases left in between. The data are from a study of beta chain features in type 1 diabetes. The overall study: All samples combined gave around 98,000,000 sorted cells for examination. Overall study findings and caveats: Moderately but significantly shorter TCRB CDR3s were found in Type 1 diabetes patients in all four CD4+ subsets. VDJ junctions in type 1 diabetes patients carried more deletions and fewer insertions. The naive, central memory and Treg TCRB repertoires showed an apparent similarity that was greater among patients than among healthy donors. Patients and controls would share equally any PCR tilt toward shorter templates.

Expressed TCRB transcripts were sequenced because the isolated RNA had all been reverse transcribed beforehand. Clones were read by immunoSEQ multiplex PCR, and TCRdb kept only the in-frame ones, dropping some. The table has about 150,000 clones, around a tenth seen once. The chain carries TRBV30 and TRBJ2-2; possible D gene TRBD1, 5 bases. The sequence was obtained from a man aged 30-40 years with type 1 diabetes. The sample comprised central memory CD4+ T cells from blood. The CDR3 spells CAWRGPQAGELFF. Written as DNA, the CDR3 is TGTGCCTGGAGGGGGCCTCAGGCCGGGGAGCTGTTTTTT. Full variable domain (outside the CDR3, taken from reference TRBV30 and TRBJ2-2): SQTIHQWPATLVQPVGSPLSLECTVEGTSNPNLYWYRQAAGRGLQLLFYSVGIGQISSEVPQNLSASRPQDRQFILSSKKLLLSDSGFYLCAWRGPQAGELFFGEGSRLTVL.